The following is a TCR beta chain sequence with its context. Antigen unknown. The sample belongs to a study of brain T cells in children with intractable seizures. Whole-study results and caveats: Only CDR3 sequence similarity suggested viral specificity, without known HCMV serostatus.

The CDR3 spans 13 residues. Unmatched junction bases numbered 7, after V lost 6 bases and J lost 8 bases. The V gene's germline CDR1 is MNHEY and CDR2 SMNVEV (reference sequence). Time point described: blood from clinic visit 5 months post-surgery; TSC patient then seizure free. Surgery cases with the highest brain T cell transcript signatures were chosen for sequencing. At least one anti-epileptic drug was given before surgery. This table comes from immunoSEQ multiplex PCR, and its TCRdb copy is limited to in-frame clones, with some not included. The sample carries hundreds of thousands of clones, 93% recorded once.

This sequence originates from a boy less than two years old with tuberous sclerosis and intractable seizures. Sequences were derived from peripheral blood, sampled 5 to 6 months after surgery. The genes are TRBV27 and TRBJ1-2, with 9 bases fitting TRBD1. The CDR3 reads CASRFTGTGGYTF. CDR3 DNA: TGTGCCAGCAGGTTCACCGGGACAGGGGGCTACACCTTC.